These 20 T cell receptor beta chains share one sample of origin, sequenced in a study of cytomegalovirus exposure and HLA in healthy donors. Vbeta (60) and Jbeta (13) primers were used in the PCR. Assay: immunoSEQ multiplex PCR; the TCRdb copy retains only in-frame clones and omits some. In total, the table holds some 140,000 clones. The source material was PBMCs. Source of these receptors: a woman aged 55-69 years in good health and CMV-seronegative.

The rearrangement joins TRBV19 to TRBJ2-7, with D maybe TRBD2 (5 bases). CDR1 is LNHDA and CDR2 is SQIVND in the germline V gene (reference sequence). V shed 6 bases and J shed 3 bases, with 18 bases lying between them. This CDR3 comprises 15 residues. Here the CDR3 reads CASSNSHASSYEQYF. In DNA, the CDR3 is TGTGCCAGTAGCAACTCCCATGCTAGCAGCTACGAGCAGTACTTC.

A word on this clone: The sample holds other DNA sequences that translate to the same CDR3. This sequence joins TRBV5-1 and TRBJ2-5, with 8 bases that match TRBD1. In germline, CDR1 is SGHRS, CDR2 YFSETQ. The CDR3 has 14 amino acids. Trimming cost V 5 bases and J 2 bases; bases outside gene matches: 5. The DNA of the CDR3 is TGCGCCAGCAGACAGGGGGGTAGGCAAGAGACCCAGTACTTC. Protein sequence: CASRQGGRQETQYF.

The chain uses TRBV6-5 and TRBJ1-4; D unresolved. V lost 0 bases, J lost 11 bases, and 13 bases lay in between. The CDR3 is made up of 14 amino acids. Germline lookup yields CDR1 MNHEY and CDR2 SVGAGI. CDR3 loop: CASSYSITGLKLFF. CDR3 in DNA: TGTGCCAGCAGTTACTCGATAACCGGGTTGAAACTGTTTTTT.

The V call is TRBV10-2, the J call TRBJ2-1; D gene uncertain. Germline assignment: CDR1 WSHSY and CDR2 SAAADI. The CDR3 covers 14 residues. Trimming took off 0 bases at V and 10 bases at J, with 13 bases between the two ends. CDR3 DNA: TGCGCCAGCAGTGAGTCGCTCGTAGGAGTCGAGCAGTTCTTC. Protein product: CASSESLVGVEQFF.

The V call is TRBV7-9, the J call TRBJ1-5, with 8 bases lining up with TRBD1. This CDR3 is built from 15 residues. Trimming took 5 bases from V and 2 from J; bases not matched to a gene: 5. Germline loops: CDR1 SEHNR, CDR2 FQNEAQ (reference sequence). The CDR3 coding sequence is TGTGCCAGCAGCCGGGACAGGCTCGGCAATCAGCCCCAGCATTTT. Protein: CASSRDRLGNQPQHF.

The gene calls are TRBV2 and TRBJ2-7; a weak D match, TRBD1 (6 bases). V was clipped by 6 bases and J by 9 bases, with 12 bases between them. The CDR3 runs 11 residues. Looked up from germline, CDR1 is SNHLY and CDR2 is FYNNEI. CDR3 region: CASSPDRWQYF. Here the CDR3 DNA reads TGTGCCAGCAGCCCAGACAGGTGGCAGTACTTC.

The CDR3 sequence is CASSPRRGQGYEKLFF. As DNA, the CDR3 is TGTGCCAGCAGCCCCCGGAGGGGACAGGGGTATGAAAAACTGTTTTTT. The V call is TRBV7-9, the J call TRBJ1-4, with TRBD1 matching over 10 bases. CDR1 is SEHNR, CDR2 FQNEAQ, per germline (reference sequence). This CDR3 is built from 16 residues. After removal of 5 bases from V and 6 bases from J, the junction contained 9 bases not matched to a gene.

This sequence joins TRBV9 and TRBJ1-6; 7 nucleotides match TRBD1. With V trimmed by 2 bases and J by 4 bases, 6 bases remained unmatched. The germline V gene has CDR1 SGDLS and CDR2 YYNGEE. The CDR3 loop spans 16 amino acids. CDR3 DNA: TGTGCCAGCAGCGTCCGGGACAGATTATATAATTCACCCCTCCACTTT. Its protein product is CASSVRDRLYNSPLHF.

V usage is TRBV5-1 and J usage is TRBJ2-7; perhaps TRBD2 as D (6 bases). Germline values: CDR1 SGHRS, CDR2 YFSETQ. The CDR3 covers 16 residues. V was pared by 5 bases and J by 4 bases, with 22 bases between. The CDR3 DNA sequence: TGCGCCAGCAGAGGATTCCGCGGGACGGAGTGGTACGAGCAGTACTTC. Amino acid sequence: CASRGFRGTEWYEQYF.

This sequence joins TRBV28 and TRBJ1-5; no clear D gene. The CDR3 extends over 16 amino acids. Germline CDR1 is MDHEN and CDR2 is SYDVKM. V was clipped by 3 bases and J by 2 bases, with 14 bases between them. As DNA, the CDR3 is TGTGCCAGCAGTTTTGCAGGACTGGTCGGCAATCAGCCCCAGCATTTT. This translates into CASSFAGLVGNQPQHF.

The chain joins TRBV5-1 to TRBJ2-7; TRBD2 matches 9 bases. From germline, CDR1 is SGHRS and CDR2 YFSETQ. The CDR3 consists of 15 residues. Trimming took 5 bases from V and 3 from J; bases not matched to a gene: 9. The chain's CDR3 is CASSSGGSSRYEQYF. CDR3 in DNA: TGCGCCAGCAGTAGCGGGGGATCATCACGCTACGAGCAGTACTTC.

CDR3 coding DNA: TGTGCCAGCAGTTCCGGACAGGTCTGGTCCGAGCAGTACTTC. Translation gives CASSSGQVWSEQYF. This chain uses TRBV27 with TRBJ2-7, with 7 bases matching TRBD1. V was pared by 4 bases and J by 6 bases, with 9 bases of the junction left unmatched. CDR1 is MNHEY, CDR2 SMNVEV, per germline (reference sequence). The CDR3 runs to 14 residues.

The V gene is TRBV5-4, the J gene TRBJ2-7, with TRBD1 identical over 7 bases. The germline V gene has CDR1 SGHNT and CDR2 YYREEE (reference sequence). Trimming removed 0 bases from V and 3 bases from J; junction bases left unmatched: 6. CDR3 size: 15 residues. Here the CDR3 DNA reads TGTGCCAGCAGCTTGGACCACAGGGGTATCTACGAGCAGTACTTC. This codes for CASSLDHRGIYEQYF.

The rearrangement links TRBV27 to TRBJ2-7; 11 nucleotides agree with TRBD2. The CDR3 runs to 17 residues. Trimming cost V 6 bases and J 5 bases; bases outside gene matches: 15. CDR1 and CDR2 from the germline V gene are MNHEY and SMNVEV (reference sequence). CDR3 bases: TGTGCCAGCAGCAGAATGACTAGCGGGAACTTTCGGGACGAGCAGTACTTC. The encoded protein is CASSRMTSGNFRDEQYF.

The J gene is TRBJ1-2, the V gene TRBV11-2; a weak D match, TRBD1 (5 bases). V was trimmed by 4 bases and J by 7 bases, leaving 16 bases between them. Germline loops: CDR1 SGHAT, CDR2 FQNNGV. CDR3 length equals 14 residues. CDR3: CASSSPGGRGGYTF. CDR3 nucleotides: TGTGCCAGCAGCTCCCCGGGGGGTCGGGGTGGCTACACCTTC.

The chain links TRBV10-2 to TRBJ2-5; unclear D gene. Germline V gives CDR1 WSHSY, CDR2 SAAADI. The ends were cut back, 1 base at V and 1 base at J, with 10 bases in the middle. The CDR3 consists of 15 residues. This CDR3 reads CASSEFTETQETQYF. The DNA of the CDR3 is TGCGCCAGCAGTGAGTTTACAGAGACCCAAGAGACCCAGTACTTC.

The chain uses TRBV4-2 and TRBJ1-4, with 9 nucleotides matching TRBD1. V lost 3 bases, J lost 5 bases, and 7 bases stayed unmatched. Per germline, CDR1 LGHNA and CDR2 YNFKEQ. CDR3 length equals 16 residues. Written as DNA, the CDR3 is TGTGCCAGCAGCCAGACCCGGGACAGGGCAAATGAAAAACTGTTTTTT. Its protein is CASSQTRDRANEKLFF.

The J gene is TRBJ2-3, the V gene TRBV19, with TRBD2 identical over 8 bases. The length of the CDR3 is 18 residues. The V segment lost 4 bases and the J segment 5 bases; nucleotides outside the gene matches: 17. Germline CDR1 LNHDA, CDR2 SQIVND (reference sequence). CDR3 sequence reads: CASSRFLRTSISGDTQYF. CDR3 bases: TGTGCCAGTAGTAGGTTTTTGCGGACTAGCATTTCAGGAGATACGCAGTATTTT.

The chain recombines TRBV5-1 with TRBJ2-7; possible D gene TRBD1, 6 bases. This CDR3 comprises 15 residues. The germline V and J ends were trimmed by 4 bases and 3 bases, with 17 bases remaining between them. Germline CDR1 SGHRS, CDR2 YFSETQ. The chain's CDR3 is CASSLRQESNYEQYF. The DNA for the CDR3 is TGCGCCAGCAGCCTGCGACAGGAGTCTAACTACGAGCAGTACTTC.

The J gene is TRBJ1-5, the V gene TRBV6-6, with no clear D. V was shortened by 6 bases and J by 7 bases, with 13 bases between the two germline ends. The CDR3 length is 13 residues. Germline V gene data show CDR1 as MNHNY and CDR2 as SVGAGI (reference sequence). The CDR3 is CASSREGNQPQHF. CDR3 DNA: TGTGCCAGCAGCCGAGAGGGAAACCAGCCCCAGCATTTT.